A selection of T cell receptor beta chains follows, all from one sample in a study of T cells in Graves' hyperthyroidism and ophthalmopathy. TCRdb re-derived calls from the multiplex PCR reads in MiXCR, one entry per CDR3 protein. Counted here are about 840,000 distinct CDR3 sequences, around 38% occurring once; the ten biggest clones make up around 9.3%. The sample was blood. The receptor set was obtained from a man younger than 30 with Graves' hyperthyroidism. CDR3s include the opening cysteine and the closing phenylalanine or tryptophan. Each record gives: clone size, D gene, V gene, J gene, CDR3 DNA, CDR3 protein. A D gene is named only where the DNA matches it firmly. Only part of the rows carry a size: once, few, many, or a class if the clone is expanded.

abundance: many; d_gene: .; v_gene: TRBV7-2; j_gene: TRBJ2-7; CDR3nt: TGTGCCAGCAGCTTGAGCAGAACCTACGAGCAGTACTTC; CDR3aa: CASSLSRTYEQYF
abundance: .; d_gene: .; v_gene: TRBV5-4; j_gene: TRBJ2-2; CDR3nt: TGTGCCAACCACGTGCAGGGTATCACCGGGGAGCTGTTTTTT; CDR3aa: CANHVQGITGELFF
abundance: .; d_gene: .; v_gene: TRBV19; j_gene: TRBJ1-2; CDR3nt: TGTGCCAGTAGTATGCAAAGGATGACAGTAAACTATGGCTACACCTTC; CDR3aa: CASSMQRMTVNYGYTF
abundance: .; d_gene: .; v_gene: TRBV28; j_gene: TRBJ1-1; CDR3nt: TGTGCCAGCAGTTCCCCTTCCCAGGGGCCTGAAGCTTTCTTT; CDR3aa: CASSSPSQGPEAFF
abundance: few; d_gene: .; v_gene: TRBV20-1; j_gene: TRBJ1-2; CDR3nt: TGCAGTGCTAGAGATCCGGCCGGGCATGGCTACACCTTC; CDR3aa: CSARDPAGHGYTF
abundance: .; d_gene: .; v_gene: TRBV19; j_gene: TRBJ2-5; CDR3nt: TGTGCCAGTAGTATAGGGGGGGGGCCAGAGACCCAGTACTTC; CDR3aa: CASSIGGGPETQYF
abundance: many; d_gene: TRBD2; v_gene: TRBV15; j_gene: TRBJ2-7; CDR3nt: TGTGCCACCAGCGCGCTAGCGGGTCCCTACGAGCAGTACTTC; CDR3aa: CATSALAGPYEQYF
abundance: .; d_gene: TRBD2; v_gene: TRBV20-1; j_gene: TRBJ2-5; CDR3nt: TGCAGTGCTTGGCGACTAGCGGGAGATGATCAAGAGACCCAGTACTTC; CDR3aa: CSAWRLAGDDQETQYF
abundance: .; d_gene: .; v_gene: TRBV29-1; j_gene: TRBJ2-7; CDR3nt: TGCAGCTTAGCCCCGGCCTACGAGCAGTACTTC; CDR3aa: CSLAPAYEQYF
abundance: few; d_gene: TRBD2; v_gene: TRBV6-5; j_gene: TRBJ2-5; CDR3nt: TGTGCCAGCAGTTTGGGTAGCGGGAGGGTGACCCAGTACTTC; CDR3aa: CASSLGSGRVTQYF
abundance: many; d_gene: .; v_gene: TRBV20-1; j_gene: TRBJ1-4; CDR3nt: TGCAGTGCCCGGGATGCAGGGATTGAAAAACTGTTTTTT; CDR3aa: CSARDAGIEKLFF
abundance: .; d_gene: .; v_gene: TRBV19; j_gene: TRBJ1-5; CDR3nt: TGTGCCAGTAATTTGGATTTGGCCGCCATTGGGCCCCAGCATTTT; CDR3aa: CASNLDLAAIGPQHF
abundance: .; d_gene: TRBD1; v_gene: TRBV2; j_gene: TRBJ1-2; CDR3nt: TGTGCCAGCAGTGAAACAGGGGCCATCTATGGCTACACCTTC; CDR3aa: CASSETGAIYGYTF
abundance: .; d_gene: .; v_gene: TRBV2; j_gene: TRBJ1-6; CDR3nt: TGTGCCAGCGGGCCTAGGGACAATTCACCCCTCCACTTT; CDR3aa: CASGPRDNSPLHF
abundance: .; d_gene: .; v_gene: TRBV29-1; j_gene: TRBJ2-7; CDR3nt: TGCAGCACCAAAGACAGACAATACGAGCAGTACTTC; CDR3aa: CSTKDRQYEQYF
abundance: .; d_gene: .; v_gene: TRBV24-1; j_gene: TRBJ1-4; CDR3nt: TGTGCCACCAGTGATCTACCGGGGGACGGAGAAAAACTGTTTTTT; CDR3aa: CATSDLPGDGEKLFF
abundance: .; d_gene: TRBD2; v_gene: TRBV7-9; j_gene: TRBJ2-2; CDR3nt: TGTGCCAGCAGCCGGGGGGGGGCCACGAACACCGGGGAGCTGTTTTTT; CDR3aa: CASSRGGATNTGELFF
abundance: .; d_gene: .; v_gene: TRBV7-2; j_gene: TRBJ1-2; CDR3nt: TGTGCCAGCAGCCAGGCGGGGGCGCTTGGCTACACCTTC; CDR3aa: CASSQAGALGYTF
abundance: .; d_gene: TRBD2; v_gene: TRBV6-2/TRBV6-3; j_gene: TRBJ2-5; CDR3nt: TGTGCCAGCAGTATACAGGGACTAGGAAGGTTGGTGGACTTC; CDR3aa: CASSIQGLGRLVDF
abundance: many; d_gene: .; v_gene: TRBV19; j_gene: TRBJ1-5; CDR3nt: TGTGCCAGTAGTATCCGGAACACACGCAATCAGCCCCAGCATTTT; CDR3aa: CASSIRNTRNQPQHF
abundance: .; d_gene: .; v_gene: TRBV5-1; j_gene: TRBJ1-2; CDR3nt: .; CDR3aa: CASSFYICSASPDTTEGYTF
abundance: .; d_gene: .; v_gene: TRBV10-3; j_gene: TRBJ1-2; CDR3nt: TGTGCCAGCAGTGTCCCCGGGACTAACTATGGCTACACCTTC; CDR3aa: CASSVPGTNYGYTF
abundance: many; d_gene: .; v_gene: TRBV7-2; j_gene: TRBJ1-1; CDR3nt: TGTGCCAGCAGTGACGGGACGGTGAACACTGAAGCTTTCTTT; CDR3aa: CASSDGTVNTEAFF
abundance: .; d_gene: .; v_gene: TRBV12-3/TRBV12-4; j_gene: TRBJ2-7; CDR3nt: TGTGCCAGCAGTTACTCTTCGAGGTCGGGGGAGCAGTACTTC; CDR3aa: CASSYSSRSGEQYF
abundance: .; d_gene: TRBD1; v_gene: TRBV7-3; j_gene: TRBJ2-5; CDR3nt: TGTGCCAGCAGCTCCTCCGGGACAGGGACAGAGACCCAGTACTTC; CDR3aa: CASSSSGTGTETQYF
abundance: .; d_gene: .; v_gene: TRBV12-3/TRBV12-4; j_gene: TRBJ2-7; CDR3nt: TGTGCCAGCAGTACACCGGGACGGGACTACGAGCAGTACTTC; CDR3aa: CASSTPGRDYEQYF
abundance: many; d_gene: .; v_gene: TRBV7-9; j_gene: TRBJ2-7; CDR3nt: TGTGCCAGCAGCTCCCAGGGACGGGACGAGCAGTACTTC; CDR3aa: CASSSQGRDEQYF
abundance: .; d_gene: TRBD1; v_gene: TRBV29-1; j_gene: TRBJ1-5; CDR3nt: TGCAGCTTCGGACAGGGCTCAAGTCAGCCCCAGCATTTT; CDR3aa: CSFGQGSSQPQHF
abundance: many; d_gene: .; v_gene: TRBV7-9; j_gene: TRBJ1-5; CDR3nt: TGTGCCAGCAGCCAGGAGGGCAGGGAAGGGCAGCCCCAGCATTTT; CDR3aa: CASSQEGREGQPQHF